The following is a T cell receptor (beta chain) sequence with its context. The antigen remains unidentified. The data are from a study of circulating and synovial CD4+ cells in juvenile arthritis. CDR1 SGHTS and CDR2 YDEGEE come from the germline V gene. The length of the CDR3 is 13 residues. V lost 0 bases and J lost 1, with 2 bases in between. Here immunoSEQ multiplex PCR was the method, and the copy in TCRdb shows in-frame clones only, minus some. The profile covers 34,000 or so clones, with approximately 94% appearing a single time and around 0.7% taken by the ten largest. Study-wide results and limits: Circulating pathogenic-like lymphocytes shared a substantially higher fraction of CDR3 sequences with synovium than bulk blood. Measured synovium overlap likely understates the true shared repertoire. Vbeta family usage analysis did not detect the pathogenic-like versus bulk difference.

The V and J genes are TRBV5-8 and TRBJ1-5; no definite D call. This TCR came from a human donor with juvenile idiopathic arthritis. Material: CD4+ T cells from blood. The CDR3 sequence is CASSLASNQPQHF. Written as DNA, the CDR3 is TGTGCCAGCAGCTTGGCGAGCAATCAGCCCCAGCATTTT.